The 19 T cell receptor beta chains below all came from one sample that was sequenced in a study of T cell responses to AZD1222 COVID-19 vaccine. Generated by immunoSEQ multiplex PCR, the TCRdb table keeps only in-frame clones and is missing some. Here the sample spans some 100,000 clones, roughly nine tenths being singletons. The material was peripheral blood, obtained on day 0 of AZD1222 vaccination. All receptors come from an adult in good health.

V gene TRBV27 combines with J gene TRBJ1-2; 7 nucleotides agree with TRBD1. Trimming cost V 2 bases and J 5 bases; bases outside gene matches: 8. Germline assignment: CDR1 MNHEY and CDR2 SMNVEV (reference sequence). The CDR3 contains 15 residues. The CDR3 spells CASSLTPGTDYGYTF. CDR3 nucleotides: TGTGCCAGCAGTTTAACTCCCGGGACAGATTATGGCTACACCTTC.

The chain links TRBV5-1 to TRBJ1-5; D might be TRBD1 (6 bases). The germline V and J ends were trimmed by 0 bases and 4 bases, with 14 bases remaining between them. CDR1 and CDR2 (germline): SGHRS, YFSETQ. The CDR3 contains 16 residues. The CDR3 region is CASSLEGRGPNQPQHF. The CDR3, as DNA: TGCGCCAGCAGCTTGGAGGGCAGGGGCCCAAATCAGCCCCAGCATTTT.

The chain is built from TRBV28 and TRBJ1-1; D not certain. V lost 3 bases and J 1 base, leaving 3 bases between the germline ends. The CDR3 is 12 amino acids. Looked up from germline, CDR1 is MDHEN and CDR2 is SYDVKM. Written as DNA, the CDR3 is TGTGCCAGCAGTTTCTGGAACACTGAAGCTTTCTTT. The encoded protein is CASSFWNTEAFF.

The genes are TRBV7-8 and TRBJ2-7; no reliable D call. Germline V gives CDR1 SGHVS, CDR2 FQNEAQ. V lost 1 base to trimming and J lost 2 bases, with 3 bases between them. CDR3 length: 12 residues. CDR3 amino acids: CASSLVAYEQYF. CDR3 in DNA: TGTGCCAGCAGCTTAGTGGCCTACGAGCAGTACTTC.

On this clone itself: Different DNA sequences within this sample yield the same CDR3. CDR3 sequence: CASSLAGNTEAFF. In DNA form, the CDR3 reads TGTGCCAGCAGTTTAGCGGGGAACACTGAAGCTTTCTTT. This chain joins TRBV12-3 or TRBV12-4 and TRBJ1-1; D is uncertain. The CDR3 loop spans 13 amino acids. V lost 0 bases to trimming and J lost 1 base, with 3 bases between them.

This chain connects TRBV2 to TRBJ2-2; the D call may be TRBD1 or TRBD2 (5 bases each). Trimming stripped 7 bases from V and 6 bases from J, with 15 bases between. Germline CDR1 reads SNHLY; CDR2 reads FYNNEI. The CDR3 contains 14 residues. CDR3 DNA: TGTGCCAGCACCGGAAGGGGAGAGGCCGGGGAGCTGTTTTTT. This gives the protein CASTGRGEAGELFF.

CDR3 sequence reads: CASSLDSGRGGETQYF. CDR3 in DNA: TGTGCCAGCAGCTTAGATAGCGGGAGGGGTGGAGAGACCCAGTACTTC. The chain couples TRBV7-3 to TRBJ2-5; 11 bases fit TRBD2. CDR1 and CDR2 (germline): SGHTA, FQGTGA. The CDR3 spans 16 residues. With 2 bases clipped from V and 4 bases from J, the junction kept 6 bases outside the gene matches.

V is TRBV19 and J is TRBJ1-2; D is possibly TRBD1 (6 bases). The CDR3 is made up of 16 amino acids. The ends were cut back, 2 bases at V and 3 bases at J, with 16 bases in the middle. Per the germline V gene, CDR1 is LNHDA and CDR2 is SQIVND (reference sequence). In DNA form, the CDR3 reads TGTGCCAGTAGTATACCCGGGACACCGACGGACTATGGCTACACCTTC. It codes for CASSIPGTPTDYGYTF.

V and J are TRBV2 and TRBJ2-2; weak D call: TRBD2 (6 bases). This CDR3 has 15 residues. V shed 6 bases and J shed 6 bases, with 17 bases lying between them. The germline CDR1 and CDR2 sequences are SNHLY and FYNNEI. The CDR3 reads CASRDDGGTAGELFF. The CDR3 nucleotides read TGTGCCAGCAGGGACGACGGGGGAACGGCCGGGGAGCTGTTTTTT.

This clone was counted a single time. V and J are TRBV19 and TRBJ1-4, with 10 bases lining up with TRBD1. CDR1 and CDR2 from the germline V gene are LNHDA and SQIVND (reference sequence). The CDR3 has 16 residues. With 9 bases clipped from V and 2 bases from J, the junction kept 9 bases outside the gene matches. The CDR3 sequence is CASKRTGGSTNEKLFF. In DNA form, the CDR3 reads TGTGCCAGCAAGAGGACAGGGGGTTCGACTAATGAAAAACTGTTTTTT.

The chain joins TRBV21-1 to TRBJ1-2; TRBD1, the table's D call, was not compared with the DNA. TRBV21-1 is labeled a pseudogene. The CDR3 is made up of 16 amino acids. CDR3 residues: CASSRDSGRTSHTYTF. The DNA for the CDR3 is TGTGCCAGCAGCAGGGACAGTGGAAGGACGAGCCATACGTACACCTTC.

The CDR3 DNA is TGTGCCAGCAGCTGGAGACAGGGGGCGACGGCAGATACGCAGTATTTT. It yields the protein CASSWRQGATADTQYF. This sequence joins TRBV7-2 and TRBJ2-3; 10 positions match TRBD1. With V trimmed by 4 bases and J by 4 bases, 8 bases remained unmatched. Per the germline V gene, CDR1 is SGHTA and CDR2 is FQGNSA. The length of the CDR3 is 16 residues.

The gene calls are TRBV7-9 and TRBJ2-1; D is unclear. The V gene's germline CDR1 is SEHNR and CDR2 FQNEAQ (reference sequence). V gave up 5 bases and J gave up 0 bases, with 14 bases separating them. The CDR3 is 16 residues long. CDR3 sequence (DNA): TGTGCCAGCAGCCCCGATGAGTCAAGCTCCTACAATGAGCAGTTCTTC. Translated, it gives CASSPDESSSYNEQFF. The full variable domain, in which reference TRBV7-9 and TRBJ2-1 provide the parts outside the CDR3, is DTGVSQNPRHKITKRGQNVTFRCDPISEHNRLYWYRQTLGQGPEFLTYFQNEAQLEKSRLLSDRFSAERPKGSFSTLEIQRTEQGDSAMYLCASSPDESSSYNEQFFGPGTRLTVL.

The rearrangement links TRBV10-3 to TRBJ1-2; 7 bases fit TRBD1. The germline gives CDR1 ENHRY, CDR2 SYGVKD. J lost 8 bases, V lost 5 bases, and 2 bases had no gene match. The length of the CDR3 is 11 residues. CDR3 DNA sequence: TGTGCCATCAGTACAGGGGACGGCTACACCTTC. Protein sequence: CAISTGDGYTF.

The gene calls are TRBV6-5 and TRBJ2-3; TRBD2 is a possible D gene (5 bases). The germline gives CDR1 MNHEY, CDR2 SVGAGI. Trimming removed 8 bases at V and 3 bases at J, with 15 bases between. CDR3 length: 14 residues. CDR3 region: CASGEYDGTDTQYF. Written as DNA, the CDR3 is TGTGCCAGCGGGGAGTATGACGGTACAGATACGCAGTATTTT.

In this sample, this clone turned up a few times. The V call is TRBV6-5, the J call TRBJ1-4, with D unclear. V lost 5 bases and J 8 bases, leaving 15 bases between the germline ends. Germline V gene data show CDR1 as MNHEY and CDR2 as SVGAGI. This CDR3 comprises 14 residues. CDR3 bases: TGTGCCAGCAGTCGGTCTCCATCGACGGAAAAACTGTTTTTT. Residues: CASSRSPSTEKLFF.

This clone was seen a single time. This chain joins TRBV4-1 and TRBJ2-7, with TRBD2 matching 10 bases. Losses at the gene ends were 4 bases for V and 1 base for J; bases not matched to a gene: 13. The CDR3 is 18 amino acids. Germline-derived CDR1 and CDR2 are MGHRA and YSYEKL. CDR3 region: CASSLSLASGSSSYEQYF. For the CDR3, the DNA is TGCGCCAGCAGCCTCTCTTTGGCTAGCGGGAGTTCATCCTACGAGCAGTACTTC.

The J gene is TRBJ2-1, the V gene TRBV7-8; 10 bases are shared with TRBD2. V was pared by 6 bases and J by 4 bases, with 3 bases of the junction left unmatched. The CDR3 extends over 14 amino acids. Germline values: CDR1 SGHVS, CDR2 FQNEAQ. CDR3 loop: CASRAGGTYNEQFF. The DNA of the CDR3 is TGTGCCAGCAGAGCGGGGGGGACTTACAATGAGCAGTTCTTC.

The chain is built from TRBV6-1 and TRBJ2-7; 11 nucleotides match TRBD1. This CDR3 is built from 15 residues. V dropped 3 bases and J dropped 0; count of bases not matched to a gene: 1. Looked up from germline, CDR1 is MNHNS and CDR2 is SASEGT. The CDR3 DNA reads TGTGCCAGCAGTGAGGGGACAGGGGGCTCCTACGAGCAGTACTTC. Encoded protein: CASSEGTGGSYEQYF.